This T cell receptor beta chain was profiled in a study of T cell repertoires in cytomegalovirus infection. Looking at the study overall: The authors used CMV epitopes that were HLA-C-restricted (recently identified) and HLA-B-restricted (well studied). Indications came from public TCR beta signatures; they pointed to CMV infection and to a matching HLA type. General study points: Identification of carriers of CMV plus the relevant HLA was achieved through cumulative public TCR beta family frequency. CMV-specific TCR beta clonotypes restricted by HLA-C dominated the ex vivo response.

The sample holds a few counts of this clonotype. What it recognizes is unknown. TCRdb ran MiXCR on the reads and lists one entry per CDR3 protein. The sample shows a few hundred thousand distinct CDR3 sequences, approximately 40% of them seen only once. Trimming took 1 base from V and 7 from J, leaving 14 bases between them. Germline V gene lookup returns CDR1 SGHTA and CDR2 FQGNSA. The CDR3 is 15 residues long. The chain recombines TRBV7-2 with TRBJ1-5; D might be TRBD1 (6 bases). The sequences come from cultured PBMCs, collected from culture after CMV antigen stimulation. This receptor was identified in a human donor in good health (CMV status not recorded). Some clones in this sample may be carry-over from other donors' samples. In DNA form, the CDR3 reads TGTGCCAGCAGCTTAGTGGGGGGCGCCGGCCAGCCCCAGCATTTT. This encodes CASSLVGGAGQPQHF.